Here is one T cell receptor beta chain with its context. This clonotype has more than one count but fewer than ten. What antigen it recognizes has not been identified. Per-nucleotide qualities are absent, and no much larger clonotype sits a single base away. The library was built by means of RT-PCR. Sequencing was performed on an Illumina HiSeq 2500. The raw public data were reprocessed by TCRdb itself: fastp quality trimming at Q25, MiXCR clonotype calling, in-frame beta chains only. Rows are unified per CDR3 protein, each entry keeping the most common DNA and genes. Within this sample are about 780,000 distinct CDR3 sequences, with under 20% of them counted one time only. Of the sample, 11% falls within the top ten clones. This record belongs to a study of response to subunit inactivated influenza vaccine (dated by TCRdb to between 2017 and 2018). Looking at the study overall: To follow how T cells responded to a trivalent subunit inactivated influenza vaccine, the researchers relied on deep quantitative profiling of the T cell receptor repertoire. Paper-wide results and their limitations: It was suggested by the authors that each seasonal influenza vaccination may recruit only a limited number of new T cells.

The CDR3 holds 15 amino acids from the cysteine to the phenylalanine. The kept DNA is CDR3 alone, 45 bases in frame from the first base. Looking up the germline V gene yields CDR1 MDHEN and CDR2 SYDVKM. Deletion took 7 bases off V and 2 bases off J, with a span of 15 bases between the germline ends. This clonotype originated in a man aged 45-65 years who received an inactivated influenza vaccine. Donor details come from another sample of the same person, matched by shared clones. The rearrangement combines TRBV28 with TRBJ1-5, with the D gene not clear enough to name. The sample in question was PBMCs from blood, obtained about 5 days after vaccination. The CDR3 loop reads CASTVNIPGNQPQHF. Read as DNA, the sequence is TGTGCCAGCACCGTGAACATACCGGGCAATCAGCCCCAGCATTTT.